A selection of T cell receptor beta chains follows, all from one sample in a study of T cell responses to AZD1222 COVID-19 vaccine. Only in-frame clones appear in the TCRdb table, and some are missing; sequencing was by immunoSEQ multiplex PCR. There are some 150,000 clones in the sample; roughly 88% occur only once, and 2% to 2.5% lies in the top ten. This sample comprised peripheral blood, obtained on day 0 of AZD1222 vaccination. Receptor source: an adult in good health. Each CDR3 is given with its conserved first and last residue. Fields, in order: clone size, D gene, J gene, V gene, CDR3 protein, CDR3 DNA. D genes are given only for firm matches. Clone size is stated in some rows and not others, as once, few, many or a class when expanded.

- | TRBD2 | TRBJ2-1 | TRBV11-2 | CASSLSGRTYNEQFF | TGTGCCAGCAGCTTAAGCGGGAGGACCTACAATGAGCAGTTCTTC
- | - | TRBJ2-5 | TRBV2 | CASNAGTGETQYF | TGTGCCAGCAATGCCGGAACCGGGGAGACCCAGTACTTC
- | TRBD2 | TRBJ2-3 | TRBV6-1 | CASSEVGGLAGPRIDTQYF | TGTGCCAGCAGTGAAGTTGGGGGACTAGCGGGGCCCAGAATAGATACGCAGTATTTT
- | - | TRBJ1-5 | TRBV5-8 | CASSLDRGTHQPQHF | TGTGCCAGCAGCTTGGACAGAGGAACCCACCAGCCCCAGCATTTT
once | - | TRBJ2-1 | TRBV5-1 | CASSFDSRYNEQFF | TGCGCCAGCAGCTTTGATAGCAGGTACAATGAGCAGTTCTTC
few | TRBD1 | TRBJ1-2 | TRBV3-1/TRBV3-2 | CASSLGGQFYGYTF | TGTGCCAGCAGTCTCGGGGGACAGTTCTATGGCTACACCTTC
- | - | TRBJ2-5 | TRBV11-2 | CASSWSLNPGGETQYF | TGTGCCAGCAGCTGGTCCTTAAATCCCGGGGGCGAGACCCAGTACTTC
- | TRBD1 | TRBJ2-7 | TRBV18 | CASSAVGQGDEQYF | TGTGCCAGCTCGGCCGTGGGACAGGGAGACGAGCAGTACTTC
- | TRBD2 | TRBJ2-1 | TRBV6-5 | CASRGGLSYNEQFF | TGTGCCAGCCGGGGGGGCCTATCTTACAATGAGCAGTTCTTC
- | - | TRBJ1-1 | TRBV27 | CAIPLKYREGENTEAFF | TGTGCCATCCCCCTAAAATACAGGGAAGGAGAGAACACTGAAGCTTTCTTT
- | - | TRBJ2-7 | TRBV29-1 | CSVDYGSEQYF | TGCAGCGTTGATTACGGGTCCGAGCAGTACTTC
- | - | TRBJ1-3 | TRBV10-3 | CAISAPGNTIYF | TGTGCCATCTCGGCCCCTGGAAACACCATATATTTT
once | - | TRBJ1-1 | TRBV7-2 | CASSRTGNTEAFF | TGTGCCAGCAGTCGAACCGGGAACACTGAAGCTTTCTTT
- | - | TRBJ2-7 | TRBV27 | CASSTGVFSYEQYF | TGTGCCAGCAGTACGGGAGTCTTCTCCTACGAGCAGTACTTC
- | - | TRBJ2-2 | TRBV30 | CAWRGDRNTGELFF | TGTGCCTGGAGGGGTGACAGAAACACCGGGGAGCTGTTTTTT
- | - | TRBJ2-7 | TRBV13 | CASSQLGGSYEQYF | TGTGCCAGCTCCCAACTAGGGGGGTCCTACGAGCAGTACTTC
- | - | TRBJ1-1 | TRBV29-1 | CSVGTFEAFF | TGCAGCGTTGGGACATTTGAAGCTTTCTTT
once | - | TRBJ1-1 | TRBV4-1 | CAAGEGNTEAFF | TGCGCCGCCGGGGAGGGGAACACTGAAGCTTTCTTT
- | - | TRBJ2-5 | TRBV3-1/TRBV3-2 | CASSQSGETQYF | TGTGCCAGCAGCCAAAGTGGAGAGACCCAGTACTTC
few | - | TRBJ2-6 | TRBV7-9 | CASSLTEQTGANVLTF | TGTGCCAGCAGCTTAACTGAACAGACTGGGGCCAACGTCCTGACTTTC
- | - | TRBJ2-3 | TRBV4-3 | CASSQDSRGAHTQYF | TGCGCCAGCAGCCAAGATAGTCGGGGCGCACATACGCAGTATTTT
- | - | TRBJ1-1 | TRBV10-3 | CAIGSVGTEAFF | TGTGCCATCGGTTCAGTGGGGACTGAAGCTTTCTTT
- | - | TRBJ1-2 | TRBV5-1 | CASSNQGDYGYTF | TGCGCCAGCAGCAACCAGGGAGACTATGGCTACACCTTC
- | TRBD1 | TRBJ1-2 | TRBV7-9 | CASSHTTGGKSDYTF | TGTGCCAGCAGCCACACGACAGGGGGCAAGTCTGACTACACCTTC
- | - | TRBJ1-2 | TRBV4-2 | CASSQGPGTQVGRGYTF | TGTGCCAGCAGCCAAGGCCCCGGGACTCAGGTTGGGCGTGGCTACACCTTC
- | TRBD1 | TRBJ1-1 | TRBV9 | CASSLRTGGHTEAFF | TGTGCCAGCAGCTTACGGACAGGGGGTCACACTGAAGCTTTCTTT
- | - | TRBJ2-7 | TRBV5-1 | CASSFWTGYEQYF | TGCGCCAGCAGCTTTTGGACCGGCTACGAGCAGTACTTC
- | - | TRBJ1-3 | TRBV29-1 | CSVAADGNTIYF | TGCAGCGTTGCCGCGGATGGAAACACCATATATTTT
- | TRBD1 | TRBJ2-7 | TRBV9 | CASSAGTGYEQYF | TGTGCCAGCAGCGCTGGGACAGGGTACGAGCAGTACTTC
- | - | TRBJ1-2 | TRBV29-1 | CSAVLLDGYTF | TGCAGCGCCGTCCTGCTTGATGGCTACACCTTC
- | - | TRBJ1-1 | TRBV5-4 | CASSLEGVRTEAFF | TGTGCCAGCAGCTTGGAAGGGGTTAGGACTGAAGCTTTCTTT
- | - | TRBJ2-7 | TRBV9 | CASSSQGMHEQYF | TGTGCCAGCAGCAGCCAGGGAATGCACGAGCAGTACTTC
- | TRBD1 | TRBJ1-6 | TRBV28 | CASSRPPHRGKRSPLHF | TGTGCCAGCAGTCGACCCCCTCACAGGGGGAAAAGGTCACCCCTCCACTTT
- | TRBD1 | TRBJ1-2 | TRBV7-2 | CASSPRGQGKLDYTF | TGTGCCAGCAGCCCGAGGGGACAGGGGAAATTAGACTACACCTTC
- | - | TRBJ1-4 | TRBV19 | CASSPTGTAREKLFF | TGTGCCAGTAGTCCCACCGGGACGGCGAGGGAGAAACTGTTTTTT
- | - | TRBJ2-1 | TRBV7-9 | CASSHNEQFF | TGTGCCAGCAGCCACAATGAGCAGTTCTTC
- | - | TRBJ1-5 | TRBV6-5 | CASSRLFVEPQHF | TGTGCCAGCAGCCGCCTGTTCGTGGAGCCCCAGCATTTT
- | - | TRBJ1-2 | TRBV28 | CASSLRSLGHGFRRYTF | TGTGCCAGCAGTTTAAGATCCCTAGGTCATGGGTTCCGTCGCTACACCTTC
- | - | TRBJ2-1 | TRBV5-1 | CASSTGLNNEQFF | TGCGCCAGCAGCACCGGACTAAACAATGAGCAGTTCTTC
- | - | TRBJ1-2 | TRBV5-1 | CASSWDRRGQAYGYTF | TGCGCCAGCAGCTGGGACCGCAGAGGGCAGGCATATGGCTACACCTTC
- | TRBD1 | TRBJ2-7 | TRBV7-2 | CASRTDRGLSYEQYF | TGTGCCAGCAGAACAGACAGGGGACTCTCCTACGAGCAGTACTTC
- | - | TRBJ1-6 | TRBV9 | CASSPAGAPSESPLHF | TGTGCCAGCAGCCCAGCGGGGGCACCTTCGGAATCACCCCTCCACTTT
- | TRBD1 | TRBJ1-6 | TRBV2 | CASSPWTGRNSPLHF | TGTGCCAGCAGTCCGTGGACAGGGCGAAATTCACCCCTCCACTTT
- | - | TRBJ2-1 | TRBV11-1 | CASSYTGVGNEQFF | TGTGCCAGCAGCTATACCGGGGTAGGGAATGAGCAGTTCTTC
- | - | TRBJ1-1 | TRBV28 | CASRTRGSGEAFF | TGTGCCAGCAGGACCAGGGGATCGGGTGAAGCTTTCTTT
- | TRBD1 | TRBJ1-2 | TRBV6-2/TRBV6-3 | CASSYGTANYGYTF | TGTGCCAGCAGTTACGGGACAGCTAACTATGGCTACACCTTC
- | - | TRBJ1-1 | TRBV9 | CASSVAGADTEAFF | TGTGCCAGCAGCGTAGCCGGGGCGGACACTGAAGCTTTCTTT